The 9 T cell receptor beta chains below were found in one sample sequenced in a study of early T cells in non-severe SARS-CoV-2 infection. TCRdb passed the 5' RACE reads through MiXCR, listing each CDR3 protein once. The repertoire holds 60,000 to 90,000 distinct CDR3 sequences, with around 9.9% as singletons. The sequenced material came from whole blood. The receptor set was obtained from an adult who was a healthcare worker with PCR-confirmed SARS-CoV-2 infection or an uninfected control (not recorded which).

Only a few counts were recorded for this clonotype. The chain is built from TRBV27 and TRBJ2-7; D unclear. CDR3 size: 14 residues. From germline, CDR1 is MNHEY and CDR2 SMNVEV (reference sequence). With 6 bases removed from V and 3 bases from J, the gap between germline ends came to 15 bases. CDR3 sequence: CASRHRGNDYEQYF. In DNA, the CDR3 is TGTGCCAGCAGGCACAGAGGAAATGACTACGAGCAGTACTTC.

At least ten counts were recorded for this clonotype. V usage is TRBV9 and J usage is TRBJ2-1; 12 nucleotides match TRBD2. This CDR3 is 16 amino acids long. From germline, CDR1 is SGDLS and CDR2 YYNGEE. The junction had 8 bases not matched to a gene; V was cut back by 3 bases and J by 7 bases. CDR3 region: CASSAFLAGGPNEQFF. In DNA form, the CDR3 reads TGTGCCAGCAGCGCCTTCCTAGCGGGAGGGCCGAATGAGCAGTTCTTC.

This clonotype was seen many times. The chain combines TRBV29-1 with TRBJ1-4; D is undetermined. CDR1 is SQVTM and CDR2 is ANQGSEA in the germline V gene. The CDR3 totals 11 residues. Trimming pared 6 bases from V and 10 bases from J, leaving 12 bases between. Here the CDR3 DNA reads TGCAGCGTAGCGACGTCGGCAAAACTGTTTTTT. Its translation is CSVATSAKLFF.

This clonotype was recorded many times. This rearrangement joins TRBV24-1 to TRBJ2-7; possibly TRBD1 for D (6 bases). The CDR3 loop spans 13 amino acids. With 9 bases removed from V and 7 bases from J, the gap between germline ends came to 18 bases. The V gene's germline CDR1 is KGHDR and CDR2 SFDVKD. In nucleotides, the CDR3 is TGTGCCACCCGACAGGTCCCAATTGGGGAGCAGTACTTC. This gives the protein CATRQVPIGEQYF.

The chain has TRBV7-2 and TRBJ1-4; no reliable D call. The CDR3 runs to 14 residues. Trimming took 0 bases from V and 7 from J, leaving 9 bases between them. Germline V gene sequence: CDR1 SGHTA, CDR2 FQGNSA. CDR3 nucleotides: TGTGCCAGCAGCTTAGCCCTCAGAGGTGAAAAACTGTTTTTT. This gives the protein CASSLALRGEKLFF.

This clonotype was observed many times. The chain links TRBV7-8 to TRBJ1-5; D is undetermined. CDR3 size: 16 residues. With 5 bases removed from V and 0 bases from J, the gap between germline ends came to 14 bases. The germline V gene has CDR1 SGHVS and CDR2 FQNEAQ. As DNA, the CDR3 is TGTGCCAGCAGCCAAGAGGTCGGGTATAGCAATCAGCCCCAGCATTTT. It specifies CASSQEVGYSNQPQHF.

The chain combines TRBV5-1 with TRBJ2-7; 8 nucleotides match TRBD1. Germline V gene lookup returns CDR1 SGHRS and CDR2 YFSETQ. The length of the CDR3 is 17 residues. After removal of 0 bases from V and 1 base from J, the junction contained 9 bases not matched to a gene. CDR3 in DNA: TGCGCCAGCAGCTTGGCCGCTCAGGGGGCCCTATCCTACGAGCAGTACTTC. Encoded protein: CASSLAAQGALSYEQYF.

This clonotype was recorded many times. The V call is TRBV25-1, the J call TRBJ2-1; TRBD1 might be the D (7 bases). The V gene lost 3 bases and the J gene lost 4 bases, with 25 bases spanning the gap. From germline, CDR1 is MGHDK and CDR2 SYGVNS. The CDR3 length is 19 residues. Here the CDR3 reads CASSERVTRDRVQYNEQFF. The CDR3 nucleotides are TGTGCCAGCAGTGAGAGAGTGACTAGAGACAGGGTCCAATACAATGAGCAGTTCTTC.

This clonotype appeared a few times. This chain connects TRBV20-1 to TRBJ1-1; tentatively, D is TRBD1 (5 bases). Germline CDR1 is DFQATT and CDR2 is SNEGSKA (reference sequence). The CDR3 runs to 12 residues. The germline V and J ends were trimmed by 2 bases and 1 base, with 5 bases remaining between them. The DNA for the CDR3 is TGCAGTGCTAGAAGGGGGAACACTGAAGCTTTCTTT. It is translated as CSARRGNTEAFF.